The entry below gives a single T cell receptor beta chain sequence along with its context. What it binds is unknown. This sample was taken from a study of long-term antiretroviral therapy in people with HIV. General observations from the study: Dominance of pre-ART expanded clones persisted, fluctuating and often declining after ART.

The libraries were made with immunoSEQ v3.0 at survey level. Clones were read by immunoSEQ multiplex PCR, and TCRdb kept only the in-frame ones, dropping some. The sample includes 20,000 to 25,000 clones, approximately 80% of them seen just once. The origin of this receptor is a man aged 35-49 years with HIV. The starting material was unsorted PBMCs, obtained 0.5 years before starting antiretroviral therapy.

The CDR3 DNA reads TGTGCCAGCAGCGTAGCTTCAGCTAGCGGGGGGTCCGGGACCCAGTACTTC. Amino acid sequence: CASSVASASGGSGTQYF. This chain links TRBV9 with TRBJ2-5; 11 bases are a match to TRBD2. The ends lost 0 bases at V and 7 bases at J; junction bases unmatched: 11. Germline values: CDR1 SGDLS, CDR2 YYNGEE. The CDR3 spans 17 residues. The variable domain in full, completed from reference TRBV9 and TRBJ2-5, reads DSGVTQTPKHLITATGQRVTLRCSPRSGDLSVYWYQQSLDQGLQFLIQYYNGEERAKGNILERFSAQQFPDLHSELNLSSLELGDSALYFCASSVASASGGSGTQYFGPGTRLLVL.